This is a list of T cell receptor beta chains from one sample in a study of response to subunit inactivated influenza vaccine. MiXCR was run by TCRdb on the RT-PCR reads, yielding one entry per CDR3 protein. The data contain 500,000 to 600,000 distinct CDR3 sequences, 15% to 20% of them singletons. Sequenced material: CD4+ T cells sorted from PBMCs, taken about 23 months after vaccination. All receptors derive from a man aged 50-75 years who received an inactivated influenza vaccine. The conserved cysteine and the conserved F or W are not part of the CDR3 here.

>TRBJ1-1|TRBV4-2
ASSQVGPPDTEAF
>TRBJ2-3|TRBV23-1
ASSHPRSGVPKDTQY
>TRBJ1-4|TRBV10-3
AISESLQTYEKLF
>TRBJ1-5|TRBV4-3
ASSRGSGEQPQH
>TRBJ2-5|TRBV7-2
ASSFVSGTGGETQY
>TRBJ1-5|TRBV19
ASSLQGLDQPQH
>TRBJ1-1|TRBV12-3/TRBV12-4
ASRNRDREKNEAF
>TRBJ1-2|TRBV6-1
ASSPLTGQGHGKYGYT
>TRBJ2-1|TRBV5-1
ASNRGKTSGPFKEQF
>TRBJ2-2|TRBV18
ASSPGRGSAGELF
>TRBJ1-4|TRBV10-2
ASRKKDEKLF
>TRBJ1-1|TRBV7-2
ASSLVRNTEAF
>TRBJ2-7|TRBV27
ASSQQGNSYEQY
>TRBJ2-1|TRBV4-1
ASSQEKGYNEQF
>TRBJ1-6|TRBV6-1
ASSRTGQGEGTLH
>TRBJ2-3|TRBV20-1
SASSAVGVSDTQY
>TRBJ2-7|TRBV20-1
SARDQTGPGQY
>TRBJ2-1|TRBV28
ASSLFQHPGLDTPYNEQF
>TRBJ2-7|TRBV6-5
ASSYSTGSVGYEQY
>TRBJ2-2|TRBV7-9
ANRASSNTGELF
>TRBJ2-7|TRBV12-3/TRBV12-4
ASSLAMGGSEQY
>TRBJ2-1|TRBV4-2
ASSQGGGALNEQF
>TRBJ2-5|TRBV7-8
ASSRQAEETQY
>TRBJ2-1|TRBV7-2
ASSQFSGTNNEQF
>TRBJ1-6|TRBV4-3
ASRGQGGSPLH
>TRBJ2-7|TRBV29-1
SVGRTSYEQY
>TRBJ2-7|TRBV5-1
ASSPGLAGGYEQY
>TRBJ1-5|TRBV7-8
ASSPSAGRSNQPQH
>TRBJ2-6|TRBV5-1
ASNIGTAGANVLT
>TRBJ1-2|TRBV15
ATSRAQGELSYT
>TRBJ2-7|TRBV6-1
ASSEPAGGLYEQY
>TRBJ2-7|TRBV7-2
ASSRGRGISYEQY
>TRBJ2-7|TRBV6-2/TRBV6-3
ASSFTGTGNYEQY
>TRBJ2-3|TRBV24-1
ATSDPAGGPYPTSTDTQY
>TRBJ2-2|TRBV12-3/TRBV12-4
ASRHREISGRNTGELF
>TRBJ2-1|TRBV29-1
SCGPYNEQF
>TRBJ2-1|TRBV11-1
ASSWVTEQNEQF
>TRBJ1-4|TRBV5-1
ASSDQGAEEKLF
>TRBJ2-1|TRBV29-1
SVGAGARSYNEQF
>TRBJ2-4|TRBV7-8
ASSLWGTLAKNIQY
>TRBJ2-5|TRBV27
ASSLRAQETQY
>TRBJ2-3|TRBV25-1
ASSVSPSTDTQY
>TRBJ2-1|TRBV27
ASSLFDSLNNEQF
>TRBJ2-1|TRBV7-9
ASSRMSDEQF
>TRBJ2-5|TRBV10-3
AISESQEETQY
>TRBJ2-5|TRBV11-3
ASSSGDETQY
>TRBJ2-2|TRBV5-1
ASSVSGSGELF
>TRBJ2-2|TRBV20-1
SAREPGQGMTGELF
>TRBJ2-3|TRBV12-3/TRBV12-4
ATSLGTDTQY
>TRBJ1-1|TRBV7-9
ASTNLPQGGTEAF
>TRBJ1-5|TRBV20-1
SARGRSNQPQH
>TRBJ2-1|TRBV11-3
ASSPGDGSYNEQF
>TRBJ1-2|TRBV6-1
ASRETEGAFGYT